This TCR beta chain is from a study of T-cell reconstitution after alpha-beta-depleted transplantation in children. The ends were cut back, 6 bases at V and 6 bases at J, with 16 bases in the middle. The CDR3 is made up of 14 amino acids. Preparation of the TCRbeta library involved a method that used unique molecular identifiers. TCRdb reanalysed the PCR reads using MiXCR and keeps one entry per CDR3 protein. The table shows 85,000 to 120,000 distinct CDR3 sequences, with less than 6% occurring only once. The table lists this clonotype with many counts. The source is a female patient aged 2-10 years who had a stem cell transplant for Fanconi anemia, so the T cells may come from the graft donor. The rearrangement joins TRBV12-3 or TRBV12-4 to TRBJ2-3; D call uncertain. Sample: PBMCs, mostly from graft donor cells, taken 60 days after TCRalphabeta/CD19-depleted stem cell transplant. As DNA, the CDR3 is TGTGCCAGCAGCCTCCTCGTGGGTATGGATACGCAGTATTTT. Translation: CASSLLVGMDTQYF.